The following is a T cell receptor (beta chain) sequence with its context. Its antigen is currently unknown. The data stem from a study of T-cell memory formation after mild COVID-19. Turning to the study itself: TCR clusters were mostly confined to one donor each.

Findings and caveats of the study: Some SARS-CoV-2-responding clones were already detected in memory before infection. Clones contracting across day 15 to 85 had a balanced CD4/CD8 profile; later expanding clones leaned CD4+.

After 5'RACE with constant-segment primers, TCR alpha and TCR beta cDNA libraries carrying sample barcodes and UMIs were obtained. TCRdb reprocessed the 5' RACE reads with MiXCR, giving one entry per CDR3 protein. The table shows approximately 150,000 distinct CDR3 sequences, with around 21% occurring only once. Germline V lookup: CDR1 LGHDT, CDR2 YNNKEL (reference sequence). Trimming took 4 bases from V and 5 from J; bases not matched to a gene: 6. This CDR3 spans 14 amino acids. The sample consisted of PBMCs or a T cell subset sorted from them (not recorded which). The rearrangement links TRBV3-1 to TRBJ2-7, with TRBD1 identical over 9 bases. This receptor was obtained from an adult woman who had mild COVID-19 (a few samples of this study predate the infection). Cell type and time point are not known. Here the CDR3 DNA reads TGTGCCAGCAGCCTTGGGACAGGGTCGAACGAGCAGTACTTC. It specifies CASSLGTGSNEQYF.